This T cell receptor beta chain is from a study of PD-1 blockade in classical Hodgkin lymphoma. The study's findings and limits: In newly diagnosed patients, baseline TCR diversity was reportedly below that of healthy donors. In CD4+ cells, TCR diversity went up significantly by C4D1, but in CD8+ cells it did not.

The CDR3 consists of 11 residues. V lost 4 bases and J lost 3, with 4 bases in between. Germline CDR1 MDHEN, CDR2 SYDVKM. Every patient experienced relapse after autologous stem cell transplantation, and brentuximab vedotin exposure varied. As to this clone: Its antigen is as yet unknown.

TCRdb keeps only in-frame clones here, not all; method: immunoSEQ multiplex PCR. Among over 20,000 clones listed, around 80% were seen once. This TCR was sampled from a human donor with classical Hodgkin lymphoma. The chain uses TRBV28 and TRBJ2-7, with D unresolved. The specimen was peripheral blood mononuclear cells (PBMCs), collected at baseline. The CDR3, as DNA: TGTGCCAGCAGTTCTAACTACGAGCAGTACTTC. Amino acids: CASSSNYEQYF.